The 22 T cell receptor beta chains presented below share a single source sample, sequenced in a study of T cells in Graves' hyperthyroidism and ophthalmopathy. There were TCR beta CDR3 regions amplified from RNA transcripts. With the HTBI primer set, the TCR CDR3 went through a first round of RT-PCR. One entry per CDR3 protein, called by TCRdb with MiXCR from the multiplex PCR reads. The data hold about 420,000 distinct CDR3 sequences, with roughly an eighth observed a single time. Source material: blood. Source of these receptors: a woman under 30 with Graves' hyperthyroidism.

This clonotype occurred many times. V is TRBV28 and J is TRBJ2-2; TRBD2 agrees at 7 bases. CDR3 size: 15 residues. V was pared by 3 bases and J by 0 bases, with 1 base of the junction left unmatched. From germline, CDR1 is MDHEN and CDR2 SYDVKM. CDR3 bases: TGTGCCAGCAGTTTCGGGGGGACGAACACCGGGGAGCTGTTTTTT. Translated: CASSFGGTNTGELFF.

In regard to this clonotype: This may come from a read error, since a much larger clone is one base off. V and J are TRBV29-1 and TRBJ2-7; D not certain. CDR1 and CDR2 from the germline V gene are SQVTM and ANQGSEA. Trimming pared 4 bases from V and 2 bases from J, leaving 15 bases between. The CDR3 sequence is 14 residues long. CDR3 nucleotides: TGCAGCGTTGTGATGGGCAGGCTTGCCTACGAGCAGTACTTC. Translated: CSVVMGRLAYEQYF.

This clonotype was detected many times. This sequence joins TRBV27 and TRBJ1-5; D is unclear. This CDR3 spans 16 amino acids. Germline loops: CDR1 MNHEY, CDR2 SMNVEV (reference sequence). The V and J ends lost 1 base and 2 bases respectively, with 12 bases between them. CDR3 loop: CASSLWFGDGNQPQHF. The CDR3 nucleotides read TGTGCCAGCAGTTTATGGTTCGGGGATGGCAATCAGCCCCAGCATTTT.

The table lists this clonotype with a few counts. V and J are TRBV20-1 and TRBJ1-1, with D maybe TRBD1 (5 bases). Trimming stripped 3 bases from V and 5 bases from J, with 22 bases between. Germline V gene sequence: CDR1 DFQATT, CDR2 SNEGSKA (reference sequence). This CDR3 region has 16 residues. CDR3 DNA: TGCAGTGCTAGGACTCCGGGACTCAAGATGGGGACTGAAGCTTTCTTT. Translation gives CSARTPGLKMGTEAFF.

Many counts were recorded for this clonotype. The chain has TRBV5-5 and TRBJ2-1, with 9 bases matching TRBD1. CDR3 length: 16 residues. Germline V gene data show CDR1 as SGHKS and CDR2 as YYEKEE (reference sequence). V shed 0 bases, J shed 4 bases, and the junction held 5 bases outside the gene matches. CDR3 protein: CASSLAGTGNYNEQFF. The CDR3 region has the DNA TGTGCCAGCAGCTTGGCCGGGACAGGGAATTACAATGAGCAGTTCTTC.

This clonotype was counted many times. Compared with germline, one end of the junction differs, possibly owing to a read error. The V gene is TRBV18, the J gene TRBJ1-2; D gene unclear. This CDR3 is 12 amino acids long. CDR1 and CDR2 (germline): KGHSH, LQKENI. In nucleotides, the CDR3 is TGTGCCAGCGACCGAAATGACTATGGCCACACCTTC. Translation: CASDRNDYGHTF.

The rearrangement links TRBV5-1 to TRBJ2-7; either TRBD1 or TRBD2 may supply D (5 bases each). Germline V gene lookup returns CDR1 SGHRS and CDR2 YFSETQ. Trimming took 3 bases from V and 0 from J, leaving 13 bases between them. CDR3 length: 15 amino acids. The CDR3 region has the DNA TGCGCCAGCAGCTGGGGGACCCGTAGCTCCTACGAGCAGTACTTC. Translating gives CASSWGTRSSYEQYF.

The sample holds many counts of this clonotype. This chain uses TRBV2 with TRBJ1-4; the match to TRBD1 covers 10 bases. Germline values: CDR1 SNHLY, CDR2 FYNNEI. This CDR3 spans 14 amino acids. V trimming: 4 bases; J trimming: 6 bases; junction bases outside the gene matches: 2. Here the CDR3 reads CASSADRGDEKLFF. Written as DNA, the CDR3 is TGTGCCAGCAGTGCGGACAGGGGGGATGAAAAACTGTTTTTT.

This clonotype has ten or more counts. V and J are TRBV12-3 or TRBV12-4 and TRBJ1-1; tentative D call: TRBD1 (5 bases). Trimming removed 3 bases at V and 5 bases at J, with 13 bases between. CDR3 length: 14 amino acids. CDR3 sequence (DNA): TGTGCCAGCAGTTTCGGGGGAACGCTAACTGAAGCTTTCTTT. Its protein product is CASSFGGTLTEAFF.

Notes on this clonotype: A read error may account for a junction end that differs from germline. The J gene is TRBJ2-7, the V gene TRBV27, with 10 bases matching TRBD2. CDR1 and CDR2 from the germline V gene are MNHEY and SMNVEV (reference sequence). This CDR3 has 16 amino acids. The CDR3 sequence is CASSTFGGLALYVQYF. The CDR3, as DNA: TGTGCCAGCAGTACCTTCGGGGGACTAGCGTTATACGTGCAGTACTTC.

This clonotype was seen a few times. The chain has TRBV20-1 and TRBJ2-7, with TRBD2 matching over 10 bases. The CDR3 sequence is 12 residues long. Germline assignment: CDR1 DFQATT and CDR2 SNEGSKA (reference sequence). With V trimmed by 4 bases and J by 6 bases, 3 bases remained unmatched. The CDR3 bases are TGCAGTGCTATACTAGCGGGACCCGAGCAGTACTTC. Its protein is CSAILAGPEQYF.

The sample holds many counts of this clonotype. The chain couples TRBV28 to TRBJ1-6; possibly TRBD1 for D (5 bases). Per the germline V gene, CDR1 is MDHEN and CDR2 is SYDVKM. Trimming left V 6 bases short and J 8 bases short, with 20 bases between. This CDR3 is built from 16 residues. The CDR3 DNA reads TGTGCCAGCAGCGTCCCCGCCTTGACAGTCTATTCACCCCTCCACTTT. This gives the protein CASSVPALTVYSPLHF.

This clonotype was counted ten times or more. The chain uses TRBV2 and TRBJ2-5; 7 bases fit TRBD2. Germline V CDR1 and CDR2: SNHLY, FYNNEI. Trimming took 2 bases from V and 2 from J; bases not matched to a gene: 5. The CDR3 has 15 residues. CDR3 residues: CASSEWEGMQETQYF. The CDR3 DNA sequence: TGTGCCAGCAGTGAATGGGAGGGGATGCAAGAGACCCAGTACTTC. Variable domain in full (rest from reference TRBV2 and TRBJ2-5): EPEVTQTPSHQVTQMGQEVILRCVPISNHLYFYWYRQILGQKVEFLVSFYNNEISEKSEIFDDQFSVERPDGSNFTLKIRSTKLEDSAMYFCASSEWEGMQETQYFGPGTRLLVL.

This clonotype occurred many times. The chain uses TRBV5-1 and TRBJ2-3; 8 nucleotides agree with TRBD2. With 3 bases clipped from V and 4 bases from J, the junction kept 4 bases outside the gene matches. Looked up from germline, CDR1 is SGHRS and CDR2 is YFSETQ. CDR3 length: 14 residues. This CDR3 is CASSSTSEADTQYF. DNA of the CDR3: TGCGCCAGCAGCTCGACTAGCGAGGCAGATACGCAGTATTTT.

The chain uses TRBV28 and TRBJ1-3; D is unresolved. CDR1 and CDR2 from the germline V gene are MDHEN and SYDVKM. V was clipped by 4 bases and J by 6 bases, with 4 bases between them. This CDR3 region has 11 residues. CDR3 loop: CASSSPNTIYF. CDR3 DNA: TGTGCCAGCAGTTCCCCAAACACCATATATTTT.

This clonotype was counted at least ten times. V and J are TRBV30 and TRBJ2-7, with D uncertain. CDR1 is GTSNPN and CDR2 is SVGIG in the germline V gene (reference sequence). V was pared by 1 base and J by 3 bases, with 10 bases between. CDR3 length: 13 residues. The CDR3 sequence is CAWSGNQGYEQYF. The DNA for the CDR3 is TGTGCCTGGAGTGGTAACCAAGGCTACGAGCAGTACTTC.

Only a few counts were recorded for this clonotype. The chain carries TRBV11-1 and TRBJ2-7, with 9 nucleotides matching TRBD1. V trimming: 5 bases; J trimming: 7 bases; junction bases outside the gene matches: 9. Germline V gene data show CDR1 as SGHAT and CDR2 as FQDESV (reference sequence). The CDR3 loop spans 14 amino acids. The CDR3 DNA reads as TGTGCCAGCAGCAGGACAGGGGCCGGGTTGGAGCAGTACTTC. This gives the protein CASSRTGAGLEQYF.

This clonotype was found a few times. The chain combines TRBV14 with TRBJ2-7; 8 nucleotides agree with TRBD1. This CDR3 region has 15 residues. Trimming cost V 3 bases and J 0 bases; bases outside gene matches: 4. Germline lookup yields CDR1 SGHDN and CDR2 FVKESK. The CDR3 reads CASSQRTGNSYEQYF. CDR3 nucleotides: TGTGCCAGCAGCCAGAGGACAGGGAACTCCTACGAGCAGTACTTC.

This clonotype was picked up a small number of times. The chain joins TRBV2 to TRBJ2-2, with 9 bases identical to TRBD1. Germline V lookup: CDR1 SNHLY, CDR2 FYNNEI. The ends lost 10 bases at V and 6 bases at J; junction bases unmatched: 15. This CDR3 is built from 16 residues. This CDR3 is CAILSRDRDFSGELFF. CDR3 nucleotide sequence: TGTGCCATCTTAAGCCGGGACAGGGATTTCTCCGGGGAGCTGTTTTTT.

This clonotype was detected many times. Here the CDR3 reads CACAGGDEQFF. In nucleotides, the CDR3 is TGTGCCTGCGCAGGGGGTGATGAGCAGTTCTTC. This chain connects TRBV30 to TRBJ2-1; 7 bases fit TRBD1. The CDR3 is made up of 11 amino acids. CDR1 and CDR2 from the germline V gene are GTSNPN and SVGIG (reference sequence). With 6 bases clipped from V and 8 bases from J, the junction kept 4 bases outside the gene matches.

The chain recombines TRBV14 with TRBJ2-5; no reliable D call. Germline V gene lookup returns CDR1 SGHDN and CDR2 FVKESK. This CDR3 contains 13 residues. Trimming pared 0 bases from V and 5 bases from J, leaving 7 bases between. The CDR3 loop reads CASSQDWHETQYF. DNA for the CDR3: TGTGCCAGCAGCCAAGATTGGCACGAGACCCAGTACTTC.

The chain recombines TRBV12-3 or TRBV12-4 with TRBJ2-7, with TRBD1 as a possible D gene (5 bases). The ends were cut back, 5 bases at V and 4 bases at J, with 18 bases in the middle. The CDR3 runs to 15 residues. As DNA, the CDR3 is TGTGCCAGCAGTCCCACACCCGACCAGGGATACGAGCAGTACTTC. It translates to CASSPTPDQGYEQYF.